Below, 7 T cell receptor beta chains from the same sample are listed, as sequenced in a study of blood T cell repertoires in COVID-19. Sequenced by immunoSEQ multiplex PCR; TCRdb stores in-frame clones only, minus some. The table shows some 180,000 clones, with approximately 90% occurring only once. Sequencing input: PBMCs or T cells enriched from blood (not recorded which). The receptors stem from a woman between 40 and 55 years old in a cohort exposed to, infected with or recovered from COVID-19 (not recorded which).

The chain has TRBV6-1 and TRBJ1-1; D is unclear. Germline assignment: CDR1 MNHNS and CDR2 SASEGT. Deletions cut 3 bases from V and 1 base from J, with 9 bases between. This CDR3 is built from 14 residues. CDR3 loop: CASSDFGGNTEAFF. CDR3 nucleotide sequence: TGTGCCAGCAGTGATTTCGGCGGGAACACTGAAGCTTTCTTT.

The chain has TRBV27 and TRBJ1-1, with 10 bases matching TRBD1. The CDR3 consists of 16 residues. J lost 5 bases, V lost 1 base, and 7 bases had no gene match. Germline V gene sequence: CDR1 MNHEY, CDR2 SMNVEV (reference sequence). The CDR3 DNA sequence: TGTGCCAGCAGTTTATTGGGCGGGGGACAGGGGACTGAAGCTTTCTTT. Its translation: CASSLLGGGQGTEAFF.

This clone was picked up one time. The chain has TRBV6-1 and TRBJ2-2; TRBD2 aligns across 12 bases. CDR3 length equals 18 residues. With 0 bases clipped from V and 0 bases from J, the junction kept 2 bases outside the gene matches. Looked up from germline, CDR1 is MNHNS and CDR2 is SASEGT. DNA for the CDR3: TGTGCCAGCAGTGAAGCACTAGCGGGGGGCGCGAACACCGGGGAGCTGTTTTTT. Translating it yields CASSEALAGGANTGELFF.

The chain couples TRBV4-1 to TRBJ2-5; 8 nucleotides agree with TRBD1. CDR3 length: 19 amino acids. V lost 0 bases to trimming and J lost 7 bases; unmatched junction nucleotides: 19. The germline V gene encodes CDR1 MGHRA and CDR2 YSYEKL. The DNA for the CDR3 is TGCGCCAGCAGCCAAGAGATCACGGGAAAGACAGGGGTTGTGGCGACCCAGTACTTC. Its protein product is CASSQEITGKTGVVATQYF.

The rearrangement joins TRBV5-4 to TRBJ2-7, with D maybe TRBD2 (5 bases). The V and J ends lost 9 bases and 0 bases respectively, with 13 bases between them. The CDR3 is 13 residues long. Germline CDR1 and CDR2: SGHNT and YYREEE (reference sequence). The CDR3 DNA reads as TGTGCCACCTCAGGAGGTATCTCCTACGAGCAGTACTTC. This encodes CATSGGISYEQYF.

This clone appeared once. CDR3 nucleotides: TGCGCCAGCAGCCAATTCCAGGGATCGGACGAGCAGTACTTC. Translated, it gives CASSQFQGSDEQYF. The chain uses TRBV4-1 and TRBJ2-7; the D gene is possibly TRBD1 (5 bases). CDR3 size: 14 residues. Deletions cut 2 bases from V and 5 bases from J, with 13 bases between. From germline, CDR1 is MGHRA and CDR2 YSYEKL.

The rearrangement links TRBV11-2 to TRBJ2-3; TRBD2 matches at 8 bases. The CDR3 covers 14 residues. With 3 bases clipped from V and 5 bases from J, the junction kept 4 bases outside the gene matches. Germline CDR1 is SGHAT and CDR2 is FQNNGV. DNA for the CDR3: TGTGCCAGCAGCTTTGGGACTAGGGTAGATACGCAGTATTTT. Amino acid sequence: CASSFGTRVDTQYF. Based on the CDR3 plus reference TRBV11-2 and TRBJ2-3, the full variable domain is EAGVAQSPRYKIIEKRQSVAFWCNPISGHATLYWYQQILGQGPKLLIQFQNNGVVDDSQLPKDRFSAERLKGVDSTLKIQPAKLEDSAVYLCASSFGTRVDTQYFGPGTRLTVL.